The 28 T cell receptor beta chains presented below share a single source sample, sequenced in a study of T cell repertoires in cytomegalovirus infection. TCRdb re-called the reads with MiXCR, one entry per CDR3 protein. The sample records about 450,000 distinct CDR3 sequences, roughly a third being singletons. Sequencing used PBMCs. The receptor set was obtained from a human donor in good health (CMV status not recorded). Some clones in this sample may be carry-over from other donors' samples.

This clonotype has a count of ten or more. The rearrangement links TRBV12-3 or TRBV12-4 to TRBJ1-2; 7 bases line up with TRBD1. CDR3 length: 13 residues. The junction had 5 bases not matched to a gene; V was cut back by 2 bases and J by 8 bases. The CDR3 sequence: CASSLRQGGGYTF. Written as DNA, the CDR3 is TGTGCCAGCAGTTTACGGCAGGGGGGAGGCTACACCTTC.

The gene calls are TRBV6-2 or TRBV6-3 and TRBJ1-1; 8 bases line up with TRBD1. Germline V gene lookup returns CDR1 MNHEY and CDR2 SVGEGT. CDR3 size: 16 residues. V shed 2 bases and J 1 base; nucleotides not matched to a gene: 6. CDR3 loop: CASSYGQGAGNTEAFF. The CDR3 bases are TGTGCCAGCAGTTACGGCCAGGGGGCGGGGAACACTGAAGCTTTCTTT.

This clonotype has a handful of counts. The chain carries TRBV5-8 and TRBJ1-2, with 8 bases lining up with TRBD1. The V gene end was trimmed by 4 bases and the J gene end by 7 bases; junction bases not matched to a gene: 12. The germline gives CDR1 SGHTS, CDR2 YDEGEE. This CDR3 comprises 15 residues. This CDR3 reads CASSHHTTGQGGYTF. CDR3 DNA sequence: TGTGCCAGCAGCCACCATACGACAGGACAGGGTGGCTACACCTTC.

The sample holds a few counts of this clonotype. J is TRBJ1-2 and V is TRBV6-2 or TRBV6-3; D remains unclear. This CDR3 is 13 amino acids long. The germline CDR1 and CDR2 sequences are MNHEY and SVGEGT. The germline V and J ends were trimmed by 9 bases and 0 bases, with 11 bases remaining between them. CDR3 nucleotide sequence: TGTGCCAGTTACTCCATCTCTAACTATGGCTACACCTTC. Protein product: CASYSISNYGYTF.

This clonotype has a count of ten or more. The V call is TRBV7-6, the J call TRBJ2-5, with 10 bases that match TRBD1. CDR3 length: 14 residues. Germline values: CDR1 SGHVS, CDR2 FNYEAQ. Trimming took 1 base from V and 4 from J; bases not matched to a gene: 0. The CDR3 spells CASSLGTGGETQYF. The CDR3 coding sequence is TGTGCCAGCAGCTTAGGGACAGGGGGAGAGACCCAGTACTTC. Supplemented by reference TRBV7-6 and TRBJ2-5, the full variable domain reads GAGVSQSPRYKVTKRGQDVALRCDPISGHVSLYWYRQALGQGPEFLTYFNYEAQQDKSGLPNDRFSAERPEGSISTLTIQRTEQRDSAMYRCASSLGTGGETQYFGPGTRLLVL.

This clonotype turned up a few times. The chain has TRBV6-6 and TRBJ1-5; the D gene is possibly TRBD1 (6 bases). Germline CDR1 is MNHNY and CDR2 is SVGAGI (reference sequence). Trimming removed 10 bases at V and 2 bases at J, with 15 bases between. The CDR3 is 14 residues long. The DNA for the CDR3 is TGTGCCATCTCGTTGGCAGGGGGCAATCAGCCCCAGCATTTT. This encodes CAISLAGGNQPQHF.

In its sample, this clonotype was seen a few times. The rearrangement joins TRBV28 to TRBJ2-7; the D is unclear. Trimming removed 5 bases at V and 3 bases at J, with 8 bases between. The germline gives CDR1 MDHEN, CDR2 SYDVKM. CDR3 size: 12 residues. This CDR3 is CASSPMGYEQYF. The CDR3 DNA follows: TGTGCCAGCAGTCCTATGGGCTACGAGCAGTACTTC.

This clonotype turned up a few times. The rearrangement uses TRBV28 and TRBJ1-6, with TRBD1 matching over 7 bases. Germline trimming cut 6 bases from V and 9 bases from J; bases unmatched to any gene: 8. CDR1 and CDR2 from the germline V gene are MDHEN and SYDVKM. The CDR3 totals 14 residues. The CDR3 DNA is TGTGCCAGCAGATTGACAGGGATGGGTTCACCCCTCCACTTT. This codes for CASRLTGMGSPLHF.

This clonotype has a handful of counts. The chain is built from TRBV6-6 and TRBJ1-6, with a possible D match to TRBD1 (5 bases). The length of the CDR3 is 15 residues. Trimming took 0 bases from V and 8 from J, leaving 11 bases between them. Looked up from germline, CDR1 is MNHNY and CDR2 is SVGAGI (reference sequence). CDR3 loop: CASSYSGGGDSPLHF. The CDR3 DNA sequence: TGTGCCAGCAGTTACTCGGGAGGAGGGGATTCACCCCTCCACTTT.

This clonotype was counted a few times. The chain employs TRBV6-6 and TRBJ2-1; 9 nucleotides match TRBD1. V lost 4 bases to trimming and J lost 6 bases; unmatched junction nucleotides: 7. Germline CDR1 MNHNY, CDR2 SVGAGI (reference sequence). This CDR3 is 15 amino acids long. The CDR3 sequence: CASSSTGTGPNEQFF. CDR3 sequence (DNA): TGTGCCAGCAGTTCCACCGGGACAGGGCCCAATGAGCAGTTCTTC.

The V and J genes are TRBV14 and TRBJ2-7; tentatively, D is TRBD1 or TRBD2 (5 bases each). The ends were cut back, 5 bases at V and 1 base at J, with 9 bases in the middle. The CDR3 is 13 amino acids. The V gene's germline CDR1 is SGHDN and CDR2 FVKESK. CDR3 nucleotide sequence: TGTGCCAGCAGCGTCTGGGGGTCCTACGAGCAGTACTTC. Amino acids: CASSVWGSYEQYF.

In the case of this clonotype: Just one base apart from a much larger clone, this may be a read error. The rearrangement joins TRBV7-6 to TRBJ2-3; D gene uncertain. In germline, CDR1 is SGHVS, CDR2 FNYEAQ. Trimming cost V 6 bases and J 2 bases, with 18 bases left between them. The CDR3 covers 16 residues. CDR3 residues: CASSRNVAKLTDTQYF. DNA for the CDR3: TGTGCCAGCAGTCGCAATGTGGCGAAGCTCACAGATACGCAGTATTTT.

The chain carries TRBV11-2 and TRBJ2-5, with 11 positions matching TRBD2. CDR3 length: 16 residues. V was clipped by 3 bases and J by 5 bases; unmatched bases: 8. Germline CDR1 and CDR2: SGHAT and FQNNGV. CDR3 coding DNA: TGTGCCAGCAGCTTGACTAGCGGGGCCCCGGGGGAGACCCAGTACTTC. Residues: CASSLTSGAPGETQYF.

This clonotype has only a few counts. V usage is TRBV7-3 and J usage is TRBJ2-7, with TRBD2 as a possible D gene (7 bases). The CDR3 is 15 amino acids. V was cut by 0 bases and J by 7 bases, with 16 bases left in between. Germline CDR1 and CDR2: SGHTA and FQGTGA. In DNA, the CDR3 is TGTGCCAGCAGCTTAACGGGCGGGGGCGGATGGGAGCAGTACTTC. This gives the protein CASSLTGGGGWEQYF.

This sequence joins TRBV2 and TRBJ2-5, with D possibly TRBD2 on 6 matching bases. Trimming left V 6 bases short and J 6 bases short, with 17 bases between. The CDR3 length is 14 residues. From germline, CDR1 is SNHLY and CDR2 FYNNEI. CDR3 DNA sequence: TGTGCCAGCAGATCTAGCTGGGACTCTAAGACCCAGTACTTC. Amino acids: CASRSSWDSKTQYF.

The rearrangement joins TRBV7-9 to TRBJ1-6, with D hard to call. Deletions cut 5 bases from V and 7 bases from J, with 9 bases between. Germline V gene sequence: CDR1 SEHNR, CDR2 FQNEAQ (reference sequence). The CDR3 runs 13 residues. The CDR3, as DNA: TGTGCCAGCAGCCGGGATTGGAATTCACCCCTCCACTTT. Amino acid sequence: CASSRDWNSPLHF.

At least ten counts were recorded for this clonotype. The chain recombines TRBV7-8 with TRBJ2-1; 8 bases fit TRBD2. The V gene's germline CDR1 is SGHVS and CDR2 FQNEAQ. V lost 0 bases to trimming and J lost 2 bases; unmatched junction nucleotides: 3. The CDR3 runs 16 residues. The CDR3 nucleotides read TGTGCCAGCAGCTTAGCGTTCGGGGGGGCCTACAATGAGCAGTTCTTC. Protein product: CASSLAFGGAYNEQFF. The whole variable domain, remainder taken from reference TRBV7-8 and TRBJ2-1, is GAGVSQSPRYKVAKRGQDVALRCDPISGHVSLFWYQQALGQGPEFLTYFQNEAQLDKSGLPSDRFFAERPEGSVSTLKIQRTQQEDSAVYLCASSLAFGGAYNEQFFGPGTRLTVL.

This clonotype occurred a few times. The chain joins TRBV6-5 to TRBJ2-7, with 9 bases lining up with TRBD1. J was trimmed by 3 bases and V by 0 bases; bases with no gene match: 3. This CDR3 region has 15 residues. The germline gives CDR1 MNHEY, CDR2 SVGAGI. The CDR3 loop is CASSYSETGGYEQYF. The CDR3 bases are TGTGCCAGCAGTTACTCGGAGACAGGGGGCTACGAGCAGTACTTC.

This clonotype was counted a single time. This CDR3 reads CATSRDLGVSYGYTF. The CDR3 coding sequence is TGTGCCACCAGCAGAGATCTGGGGGTTTCATATGGCTACACCTTC. The chain combines TRBV15 with TRBJ1-2, with D tentatively TRBD1 (5 bases). Germline CDR1 and CDR2: LNHNV and YYDKDF (reference sequence). The CDR3 consists of 15 residues. The ends were cut back, 0 bases at V and 5 bases at J, with 13 bases in the middle.

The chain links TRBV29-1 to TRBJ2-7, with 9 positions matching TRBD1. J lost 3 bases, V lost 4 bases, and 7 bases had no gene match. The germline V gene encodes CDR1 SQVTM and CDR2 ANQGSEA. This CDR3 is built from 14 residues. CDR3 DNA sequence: TGCAGCGTTGCCCATGGGACAGGGAACTACGAGCAGTACTTC. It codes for CSVAHGTGNYEQYF.

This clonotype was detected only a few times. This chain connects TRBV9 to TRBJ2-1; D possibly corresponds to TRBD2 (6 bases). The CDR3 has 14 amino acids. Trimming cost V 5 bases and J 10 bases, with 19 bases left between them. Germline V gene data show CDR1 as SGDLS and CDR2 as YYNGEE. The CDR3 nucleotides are TGTGCCAGCAGTAGGGCTTGGACTACGCCGGAGCAGTTCTTC. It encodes CASSRAWTTPEQFF. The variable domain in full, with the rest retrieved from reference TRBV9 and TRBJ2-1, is DSGVTQTPKHLITATGQRVTLRCSPRSGDLSVYWYQQSLDQGLQFLIQYYNGEERAKGNILERFSAQQFPDLHSELNLSSLELGDSALYFCASSRAWTTPEQFFGPGTRLTVL.

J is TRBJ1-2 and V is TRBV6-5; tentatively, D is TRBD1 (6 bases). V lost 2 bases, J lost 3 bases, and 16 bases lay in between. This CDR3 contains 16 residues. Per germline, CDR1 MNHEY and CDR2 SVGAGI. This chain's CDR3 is CASSYTGRPRDYGYTF. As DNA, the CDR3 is TGTGCCAGCAGTTACACAGGGCGCCCCCGGGACTATGGCTACACCTTC.

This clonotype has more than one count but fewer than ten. The CDR3 DNA reads as TGTGCCAGTAGACCGACAGGGCCCCAACACACTGAAGCTTTCTTT. Its protein product is CASRPTGPQHTEAFF. This chain links TRBV19 with TRBJ1-1; 7 bases agree with TRBD1. Trimming took 6 bases from V and 3 from J; bases not matched to a gene: 10. The CDR3 totals 15 residues. The germline CDR1 and CDR2 sequences are LNHDA and SQIVND (reference sequence).

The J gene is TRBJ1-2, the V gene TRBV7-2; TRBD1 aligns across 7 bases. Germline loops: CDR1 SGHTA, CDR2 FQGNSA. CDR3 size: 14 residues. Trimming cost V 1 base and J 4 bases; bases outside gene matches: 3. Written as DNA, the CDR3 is TGTGCCAGCAGCTTAGGACAGGGACGCTATGGCTACACCTTC. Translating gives CASSLGQGRYGYTF.

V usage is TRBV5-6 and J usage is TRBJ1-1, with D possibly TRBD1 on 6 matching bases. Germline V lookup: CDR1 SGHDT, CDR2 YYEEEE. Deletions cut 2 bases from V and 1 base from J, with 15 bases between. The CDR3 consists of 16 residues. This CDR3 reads CASSFTGSAPNTEAFF. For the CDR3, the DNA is TGTGCCAGCAGCTTTACAGGGAGCGCCCCGAACACTGAAGCTTTCTTT.

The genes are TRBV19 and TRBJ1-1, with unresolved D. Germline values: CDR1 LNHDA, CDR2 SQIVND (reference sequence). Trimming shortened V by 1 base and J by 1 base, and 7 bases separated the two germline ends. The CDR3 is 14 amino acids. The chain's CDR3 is CASSIGQQNTEAFF. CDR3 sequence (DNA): TGTGCCAGTAGTATAGGGCAGCAGAACACTGAAGCTTTCTTT.

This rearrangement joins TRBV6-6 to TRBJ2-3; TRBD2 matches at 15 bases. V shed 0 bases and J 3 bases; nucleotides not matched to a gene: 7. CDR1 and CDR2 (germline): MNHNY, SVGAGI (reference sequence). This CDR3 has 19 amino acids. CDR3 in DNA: TGTGCCAGCAGTTACTCACCTGGACTAGCGGGGGGGTTAACAGATACGCAGTATTTT. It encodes CASSYSPGLAGGLTDTQYF.

DNA of the CDR3: TGTGCCAGCAGCATCCTTCAGTGGACGAGGAACACCGGGGAGCTGTTTTTT. Translated, it gives CASSILQWTRNTGELFF. The V gene is TRBV9, the J gene TRBJ2-2, with D unresolved. V was clipped by 4 bases and J by 1 base, with 17 bases between them. The CDR3 has 17 residues. Germline V gene sequence: CDR1 SGDLS, CDR2 YYNGEE.